This T cell receptor beta chain was captured by sequencing in a study of cytomegalovirus exposure and HLA in healthy donors. The V gene end was trimmed by 1 base and the J gene end by 2 bases; junction bases not matched to a gene: 15. This CDR3 region has 19 residues. The germline V gene encodes CDR1 MDHEN and CDR2 SYDVKM. Primers for the PCR totalled 60 Vbeta and 13 Jbeta. Some clones are missing from TCRdb's copy, which holds only in-frame ones; the method was immunoSEQ multiplex PCR. Among under 150,000 clones listed, about three quarters were seen once. Sequencing input: PBMCs. The receptor comes from a woman under 40 in good health and CMV-seronegative. The gene calls are TRBV28 and TRBJ2-3; TRBD1 matches at 7 bases. The CDR3 DNA is TGTGCCAGCAGTTTATATAGACAGGGCAGGAAGGAACACACAGATACGCAGTATTTT. This sequence encodes CASSLYRQGRKEHTDTQYF.